Listed below are T cell receptor beta chains from one sample, sequenced in a study of blood T cells in healthy people across ages. TCRdb ran MiXCR on the 5' RACE reads and lists one entry per CDR3 protein. Of about 1.1 million distinct CDR3 sequences listed, roughly two fifths are singletons. The sequencing input was blood. These TCRs come from a man aged 18 to 35 in good health. CDR3s leave out the opening cysteine and the closing phenylalanine or tryptophan.

J | length | V | CDR3
TRBJ1-5 | 14 | TRBV4-1 | ASSQDGGTGGQPQH
TRBJ2-3 | 11 | TRBV29-1 | SVLTSGGDTQY
TRBJ2-5 | 12 | TRBV6-6 | ASSYSLVLNEQY
TRBJ2-7 | 10 | TRBV6-5 | ASRARPYEQY
TRBJ2-5 | 10 | TRBV2 | ASSAVLETQY
TRBJ2-1 | 15 | TRBV27 | ASSLIPGQMTYNEQF
- | 12 | TRBV20-1 | SARVTQGRETQY
TRBJ2-3 | 13 | TRBV7-8 | ASSIGTGNTDTQY
TRBJ2-3 | 13 | TRBV20-1 | SARRTSGGVDTQY
TRBJ2-1 | 12 | TRBV12-3/TRBV12-4 | ASSWQTGNNEQF
TRBJ2-3 | 15 | TRBV5-1 | ASSLEDSAFSTDTQY
TRBJ1-2 | 12 | TRBV4-3 | ASSQDTTVYGYT
TRBJ2-7 | 9 | TRBV11-2 | ASRELLEQY
TRBJ1-2 | 14 | TRBV4-1 | ASSQVGTGTHYGYT
TRBJ2-1 | 14 | TRBV28 | ASSLTPGQGNNEQF
TRBJ2-1 | 13 | TRBV3-1 | ASSQVKRGNNEQF
TRBJ2-7 | 10 | TRBV28 | ASRSGSYEQY
TRBJ1-1 | 11 | TRBV29-1 | SYVGQGETEAF
TRBJ1-2 | 14 | TRBV6-5 | ATTRNVDRGSHGYT
TRBJ1-2 | 10 | TRBV27 | ASSLDGGRYT
TRBJ1-2 | 14 | TRBV5-1 | ASSADGTGDNYGYT
TRBJ2-1 | 13 | TRBV9 | ASSVSWSSYNEQF
TRBJ1-2 | 15 | TRBV7-9 | ASSSVGSLGQSYGYT
TRBJ1-1 | 13 | TRBV5-1 | ASSLEVGENTEAF
TRBJ2-7 | 12 | TRBV7-6 | ASSQGEPPYGQY
TRBJ1-6 | 10 | TRBV12-3/TRBV12-4 | ASRIGPLALH
TRBJ1-4 | 10 | TRBV3-1 | ASSQGGVKLF
TRBJ2-7 | 11 | TRBV4-3 | ASSQDRGKVQY
TRBJ1-1 | 12 | TRBV3-1 | ASSRTDMNTEAF
TRBJ2-4 | 13 | TRBV7-9 | ASSTGRTPSYGQY
TRBJ2-3 | 9 | TRBV12-3/TRBV12-4 | ASSRPPRQY
TRBJ2-1 | 13 | TRBV20-1 | SAPMSPYRVGEQF
TRBJ1-3 | 11 | TRBV9 | AGSDNSGNTIY
TRBJ1-2 | 14 | TRBV7-9 | ASSSTGTGPNYGYT
TRBJ2-3 | 14 | TRBV3-1 | ASSLQTGGYGDTQY
TRBJ2-3 | 14 | TRBV4-3 | ASSQTLTGITDTQY
TRBJ2-7 | 12 | TRBV12-3/TRBV12-4 | ASSLGLGDYEQY
TRBJ2-3 | 15 | TRBV9 | ASSLEGVLPSTDTQY
TRBJ1-4 | 14 | TRBV12-3/TRBV12-4 | ASSLQRGPAEGKLF
TRBJ1-1 | 9 | TRBV20-1 | SAPGRAEAF
TRBJ2-7 | 13 | TRBV6-2/TRBV6-3 | ASSYAWGRDYEQY
TRBJ1-2 | 13 | TRBV12-3/TRBV12-4 | ASNRRQGLYYGYT
TRBJ1-5 | 11 | TRBV5-5 | ASSLAVDQPQH
TRBJ1-1 | 13 | TRBV4-1 | ASSQDRAGDTEAF
TRBJ1-6 | 12 | TRBV5-1 | ASSSDRGQKPLH
TRBJ2-1 | 12 | TRBV29-1 | SVTGRGQYNEQF
TRBJ1-2 | 14 | TRBV4-1 | ASSLPRPSQNYGYT
TRBJ2-5 | 12 | TRBV20-1 | SARTRDGQETQY
TRBJ1-2 | 13 | TRBV5-6 | ASSPDRTGYYGYT
TRBJ2-1 | 12 | TRBV20-1 | SAREVRGYNEQF
TRBJ1-2 | 13 | TRBV7-2 | ASSLDRGNNYGYT
TRBJ2-3 | 14 | TRBV20-1 | SARDRRGARTDTQY
TRBJ1-5 | 12 | TRBV28 | ASSLGWGDQPQH
TRBJ2-1 | 8 | TRBV20-1 | SANNNEQF
TRBJ1-1 | 16 | TRBV7-2 | ASSQTPGTGGLNTEAF
TRBJ1-6 | 14 | TRBV20-1 | SARQGRGNYNSPLH